The 20 T cell receptor beta chains presented below share a single source sample, sequenced in a study of OX40 agonist ivuxolimab in advanced cancers. Repertoires were generated with immunoSEQ multiplex PCR, while TCRdb's copy carries only in-frame clones and drops some. The table includes about 36,000 clones, around 90% detected once. Sequenced material: CD4+ or CD8+ T cells sorted from blood, taken in a trial of the OX40 agonist ivuxolimab. These receptor sequences come from an adult with an advanced solid tumor such as melanoma, head and neck, liver or kidney cancer.

This chain joins TRBV27 and TRBJ2-1; TRBD2 matches at 11 bases. The CDR3 is made up of 16 amino acids. The V gene's germline CDR1 is MNHEY and CDR2 SMNVEV (reference sequence). The V gene end was trimmed by 6 bases and the J gene end by 1 base; junction bases not matched to a gene: 5. CDR3 sequence (DNA): TGTGCCAGCAGGCCACTAGCGGGAGAATCCTACAATGAGCAGTTCTTC. Residues: CASRPLAGESYNEQFF.

The rearrangement joins TRBV7-9 to TRBJ2-3; D is unclear. V lost 5 bases and J lost 4, with 7 bases in between. Germline V CDR1 and CDR2: SEHNR, FQNEAQ (reference sequence). This CDR3 is 12 amino acids long. CDR3 protein: CASSTGPDTQYF. The CDR3 DNA follows: TGTGCCAGCAGCACCGGCCCAGATACGCAGTATTTT.

J is TRBJ1-2 and V is TRBV5-1; D gene uncertain. The germline CDR1 and CDR2 sequences are SGHRS and YFSETQ. Trimming left V 1 base short and J 5 bases short, with 12 bases between. The CDR3 spans 14 residues. Here the CDR3 reads CASSLLQAFYGYTF. CDR3 bases: TGCGCCAGCAGCTTGTTGCAGGCCTTTTATGGCTACACCTTC.

The CDR3, as DNA: TGTGCCAGCAGCTTAGGACAGGGGGCTGGCGAGCAGTACTTC. Amino acid sequence: CASSLGQGAGEQYF. The chain is built from TRBV7-9 and TRBJ2-7; 10 bases match TRBD1. Trimming cost V 1 base and J 6 bases; bases outside gene matches: 3. Germline V gives CDR1 SEHNR, CDR2 FQNEAQ (reference sequence). There are 14 residues in the CDR3. Full variable domain (remainder filled in from reference TRBV7-9 and TRBJ2-7): DTGVSQNPRHKITKRGQNVTFRCDPISEHNRLYWYRQTLGQGPEFLTYFQNEAQLEKSRLLSDRFSAERPKGSFSTLEIQRTEQGDSAMYLCASSLGQGAGEQYFGPGTRLTVT.

The rearrangement uses TRBV7-6 and TRBJ2-2; possibly TRBD1 or TRBD2 for D (5 bases each). V was clipped by 4 bases and J by 1 base, with 16 bases between them. This CDR3 contains 17 residues. Germline CDR1 reads SGHVS; CDR2 reads FNYEAQ. CDR3 region: CASSSPHTRGNTGELFF. CDR3 DNA: TGTGCCAGCAGCTCTCCCCACACTAGGGGGAACACCGGGGAGCTGTTTTTT.

The chain is built from TRBV19 and TRBJ2-3; TRBD2 matches 10 bases. The CDR3 extends over 15 amino acids. V lost 7 bases, J lost 1 base, and 5 bases stayed unmatched. Germline CDR1 LNHDA, CDR2 SQIVND (reference sequence). The CDR3 is CASKRGTSGTDTQYF. DNA of the CDR3: TGTGCCAGTAAAAGGGGGACTAGCGGCACAGATACGCAGTATTTT. The full variable domain, in which reference TRBV19 and TRBJ2-3 provide the parts outside the CDR3, is DGGITQSPKYLFRKEGQNVTLSCEQNLNHDAMYWYRQDPGQGLRLIYYSQIVNDFQKGDIAEGYSVSREKKESFPLTVTSAQKNPTAFYLCASKRGTSGTDTQYFGPGTRLTVL.

The gene calls are TRBV9 and TRBJ2-7, with D unclear. CDR1 is SGDLS, CDR2 YYNGEE, per germline. Trimming cost V 0 bases and J 0 bases, with 10 bases left between them. The CDR3 extends over 15 amino acids. CDR3 in DNA: TGTGCCAGCAGCGTAGGAAGAACAAGCTCCTACGAGCAGTACTTC. As protein: CASSVGRTSSYEQYF.

The gene calls are TRBV7-6 and TRBJ2-2; D gene ambiguous. Trimming pared 1 base from V and 6 bases from J, leaving 6 bases between. The CDR3 spans 13 residues. The germline gives CDR1 SGHVS, CDR2 FNYEAQ. The CDR3 sequence is CASSLEPPGELFF. The CDR3 region has the DNA TGTGCCAGCAGCTTAGAGCCTCCCGGGGAGCTGTTTTTT.

This clone was recorded only once. J is TRBJ1-1 and V is TRBV4-3, with 10 bases matching TRBD1. After removal of 0 bases from V and 8 bases from J, the junction contained 3 bases not matched to a gene. Per germline, CDR1 LGHNA and CDR2 YSLEER. The CDR3 is made up of 14 amino acids. CDR3 protein: CASSQERTGGEAFF. In nucleotides, the CDR3 is TGCGCCAGCAGCCAAGAAAGGACAGGGGGAGAAGCTTTCTTT.

This chain connects TRBV4-3 to TRBJ2-1, with 7 bases that match TRBD2. This CDR3 comprises 17 residues. From germline, CDR1 is LGHNA and CDR2 YSLEER. V lost 0 bases, J lost 7 bases, and 12 bases stayed unmatched. For the CDR3, the DNA is TGCGCCAGCAGCCAAGATCCCTCTAGCGGAATGGTGAATGAGCAGTTCTTC. As protein: CASSQDPSSGMVNEQFF.

The gene calls are TRBV28 and TRBJ1-4; 7 positions match TRBD1. Trimming at V came to 3 bases and at J to 0 bases, leaving 4 bases not matched to a gene. The V gene's germline CDR1 is MDHEN and CDR2 SYDVKM. This CDR3 is built from 16 residues. The CDR3 loop is CASSFPGTATNEKLFF. CDR3 nucleotide sequence: TGTGCCAGCAGTTTCCCGGGGACAGCAACTAATGAAAAACTGTTTTTT.

V is TRBV28 and J is TRBJ2-5; TRBD2 aligns across 9 bases. The CDR3 contains 17 residues. The ends lost 3 bases at V and 4 bases at J; junction bases unmatched: 12. In germline, CDR1 is MDHEN, CDR2 SYDVKM. CDR3 protein: CASSFLGPSGNGETQYF. DNA for the CDR3: TGTGCCAGCAGTTTCCTGGGGCCTAGCGGGAATGGAGAGACCCAGTACTTC.

J is TRBJ2-7 and V is TRBV6-1; D gene ambiguous. The CDR3 has 13 residues. V was trimmed by 1 base and J by 2 bases, leaving 6 bases between them. The germline V gene encodes CDR1 MNHNS and CDR2 SASEGT. CDR3 protein: CASSEVGPYEQYF. The CDR3 DNA sequence: TGTGCCAGCAGTGAAGTCGGCCCCTACGAGCAGTACTTC.

The rearrangement uses TRBV9 and TRBJ1-5; tentatively, D is TRBD1 (5 bases). V gave up 0 bases and J gave up 3 bases, with 10 bases separating them. The germline gives CDR1 SGDLS, CDR2 YYNGEE. This CDR3 has 15 amino acids. The CDR3 protein is CASSVGDGYNQPQHF. CDR3 nucleotide sequence: TGTGCCAGCAGCGTAGGGGACGGCTACAATCAGCCCCAGCATTTT.

The J gene is TRBJ2-3, the V gene TRBV19, with 10 bases lining up with TRBD1. The CDR3 has 15 residues. Trimming at V came to 5 bases and at J to 3 bases, leaving 5 bases not matched to a gene. CDR1 is LNHDA and CDR2 is SQIVND in the germline V gene (reference sequence). The CDR3 here is CASSARDRGTDTQYF. Here the CDR3 DNA reads TGTGCCAGTAGTGCCCGGGACAGGGGAACAGATACGCAGTATTTT.

The V and J genes are TRBV9 and TRBJ2-7; TRBD1 matches at 9 bases. Germline loops: CDR1 SGDLS, CDR2 YYNGEE. Trimming cost V 4 bases and J 4 bases; bases outside gene matches: 9. The CDR3 runs to 15 residues. CDR3 bases: TGTGCCAGCAGCCCCTACGGGACAGGGAGGTACGAGCAGTACTTC. Protein: CASSPYGTGRYEQYF.

The chain links TRBV27 to TRBJ2-7, with TRBD2 matching over 8 bases. There are 16 residues in the CDR3. Germline V lookup: CDR1 MNHEY, CDR2 SMNVEV (reference sequence). V lost 5 bases and J lost 0; bases outside the gene matches: 9. CDR3 nucleotide sequence: TGTGCCAGCAGTCTCACTCACGGGGGGGGCTCCTACGAGCAGTACTTC. Translating gives CASSLTHGGGSYEQYF.

This clone was counted a single time. The rearrangement uses TRBV9 and TRBJ2-1; 8 bases agree with TRBD2. Germline-derived CDR1 and CDR2 are SGDLS and YYNGEE. V gave up 3 bases and J gave up 8 bases; unmatched junction bases: 13. There are 16 residues in the CDR3. CDR3: CASSAPFAGGGDEQFF. CDR3 coding DNA: TGTGCCAGCAGCGCCCCCTTTGCGGGAGGTGGAGATGAGCAGTTCTTC. Using reference TRBV9 and TRBJ2-1 for the parts outside the CDR3, the full variable domain is DSGVTQTPKHLITATGQRVTLRCSPRSGDLSVYWYQQSLDQGLQFLIQYYNGEERAKGNILERFSAQQFPDLHSELNLSSLELGDSALYFCASSAPFAGGGDEQFFGPGTRLTVL.

The rearrangement joins TRBV28 to TRBJ1-5; the match to TRBD1 covers 7 bases. Germline V gene lookup returns CDR1 MDHEN and CDR2 SYDVKM. Trimming removed 6 bases from V and 0 bases from J; junction bases left unmatched: 8. The CDR3 length is 16 residues. This CDR3 reads CASRTGTVDSNQPQHF. CDR3 bases: TGTGCCAGCAGAACAGGGACAGTAGATAGCAATCAGCCCCAGCATTTT.

The rearrangement links TRBV27 to TRBJ2-1; no clear D gene. The CDR3 loop spans 14 amino acids. Trimming shortened V by 2 bases and J by 1 base, and 6 bases separated the two germline ends. Germline V gene sequence: CDR1 MNHEY, CDR2 SMNVEV (reference sequence). The CDR3 is CASSLVGSYNEQFF. The CDR3 DNA is TGTGCCAGCAGTTTAGTCGGATCCTACAATGAGCAGTTCTTC.